One and the same sample provided the 17 T cell receptor beta chains below, sequenced in a study of CD8 T cells in ankylosing spondylitis. TCRdb passed the 5' RACE reads through MiXCR, listing each CDR3 protein once. The repertoire holds under 250,000 distinct CDR3 sequences, with roughly a tenth as singletons. The specimen was blood, either unsorted or a sorted T cell fraction (not recorded which). Every receptor here comes from a male donor with ankylosing spondylitis or in good health (not recorded which).

The table lists this clonotype with many counts. V gene TRBV29-1 combines with J gene TRBJ2-7; a possible D gene is TRBD2 (6 bases). Germline V gene lookup returns CDR1 SQVTM and CDR2 ANQGSEA. The CDR3 covers 14 residues. V was pared by 6 bases and J by 5 bases, with 20 bases between. The CDR3 here is CSVAGLRAGHEQYF. The CDR3, as DNA: TGCAGCGTCGCTGGACTAAGAGCGGGCCACGAGCAGTACTTC.

This clonotype was counted many times. This rearrangement joins TRBV6-2 or TRBV6-3 to TRBJ2-7, with a tentative D call TRBD2 (6 bases). The CDR3 has 15 amino acids. The germline gives CDR1 MNHEY, CDR2 SVGEGT. The germline V and J ends were trimmed by 7 bases and 1 base, with 17 bases remaining between them. In nucleotides, the CDR3 is TGTGCCAGCAAGGAGGGCGGAGACCCTTCCTACGAGCAGTACTTC. This gives the protein CASKEGGDPSYEQYF.

The table lists this clonotype with many counts. The chain combines TRBV6-1 with TRBJ2-3; no definite D call. Germline CDR1 and CDR2: MNHNS and SASEGT. The CDR3 totals 14 residues. With 0 bases removed from V and 4 bases from J, the gap between germline ends came to 8 bases. The CDR3, as DNA: TGTGCCAGCAGTGAAGCGCAGGAGCCAGATACGCAGTATTTT. Its translation: CASSEAQEPDTQYF.

This clonotype appeared many times. J is TRBJ1-1 and V is TRBV5-1; TRBD1 might be the D (5 bases). The CDR3 contains 18 residues. The germline gives CDR1 SGHRS, CDR2 YFSETQ. Trimming left V 3 bases short and J 0 bases short, with 21 bases between. DNA for the CDR3: TGCGCCAGCAGCTGGGGGTTCTCGCAGGACTCCATGAACACTGAAGCTTTCTTT. Protein: CASSWGFSQDSMNTEAFF.

There are a few counts of this clonotype. The V gene is TRBV7-9, the J gene TRBJ2-1, with 7 nucleotides matching TRBD1. Per germline, CDR1 SEHNR and CDR2 FQNEAQ (reference sequence). The CDR3 runs 14 residues. V trimming: 5 bases; J trimming: 9 bases; junction bases outside the gene matches: 10. In DNA, the CDR3 is TGTGCCAGCAGCCCCCTGAGAACAGGGGTTGAGCAGTTCTTC. It translates to CASSPLRTGVEQFF.

This clonotype has at least ten counts. This chain uses TRBV29-1 with TRBJ2-7, with D possibly TRBD1 on 6 matching bases. The V end was cut by 3 bases, the J end by 4 bases, with 16 bases between. There are 14 residues in the CDR3. Germline V lookup: CDR1 SQVTM, CDR2 ANQGSEA. The CDR3 protein is CSVEGRGQAYEQYF. Here the CDR3 DNA reads TGCAGCGTTGAGGGTCGGGGACAAGCTTACGAGCAGTACTTC.

This clonotype was observed at least ten times. The chain links TRBV12-3 or TRBV12-4 to TRBJ2-5, with a weak D call TRBD1 (6 bases). V lost 4 bases to trimming and J lost 5 bases, with 14 bases between them. The CDR3 is made up of 14 amino acids. The CDR3 DNA reads TGTGCCAGCAGTTCAAGGGACATAGACGAGACCCAGTACTTC. Residues: CASSSRDIDETQYF.

V is TRBV7-9 and J is TRBJ1-1, with TRBD1 matching over 7 bases. The CDR3 loop spans 15 amino acids. V lost 5 bases, J lost 7 bases, and 13 bases stayed unmatched. Per germline, CDR1 SEHNR and CDR2 FQNEAQ (reference sequence). The CDR3 DNA follows: TGTGCCAGCAGCCCACGGAGGCAGGGGGAGGTTGAAGCTTTCTTT. Amino acids: CASSPRRQGEVEAFF.

This clonotype was seen more than once but under ten times. The chain recombines TRBV7-9 with TRBJ2-5; D ambiguous. V lost 2 bases and J lost 2, with 9 bases in between. The length of the CDR3 is 14 residues. In germline, CDR1 is SEHNR, CDR2 FQNEAQ (reference sequence). CDR3 DNA sequence: TGTGCCAGCAGCTTACCTGAGGCGCAAGAGACCCAGTACTTC. Residues: CASSLPEAQETQYF.

This clonotype was detected many times. The rearrangement links TRBV2 to TRBJ1-1; D uncertain. Trimming left V 4 bases short and J 0 bases short, with 3 bases between. The CDR3 is 12 amino acids. CDR1 SNHLY and CDR2 FYNNEI come from the germline V gene. In DNA form, the CDR3 reads TGTGCCAGCAGTGGTATGAACACTGAAGCTTTCTTT. It is translated as CASSGMNTEAFF.

This clonotype was found many times. The rearrangement uses TRBV21-1 and TRBJ2-7. TRBV21-1 is designated a pseudogene. The CDR3 covers 15 residues. The CDR3, as DNA: TGTGCCAGCAACACTCGGGGTAAGGGTCTCAGCGAGCAGTACTTC. It specifies CASNTRGKGLSEQYF.

This clonotype appeared many times. The rearrangement joins TRBV12-3 or TRBV12-4 to TRBJ2-4; 10 bases fit TRBD1. The CDR3 covers 13 residues. With V trimmed by 6 bases and J by 6 bases, 2 bases remained unmatched. DNA of the CDR3: TGTGCCAGCAGGACAGGGGGCTCAAACATTCAGTACTTC. It encodes CASRTGGSNIQYF.

The chain has TRBV30 and TRBJ1-1, with TRBD1 as a possible D gene (6 bases). The CDR3 consists of 14 residues. V was trimmed by 2 bases and J by 4 bases, leaving 14 bases between them. Germline CDR1 is GTSNPN and CDR2 is SVGIG (reference sequence). The CDR3 is CAWSRGAGSTEAFF. The CDR3 nucleotides are TGTGCCTGGAGTCGGGGGGCCGGTAGCACTGAAGCTTTCTTT.

This clonotype occurred many times. The genes are TRBV12-3 or TRBV12-4 and TRBJ2-3; tentatively, D is TRBD1 or TRBD2 (5 bases each). Trimming took off 5 bases at V and 2 bases at J, with 20 bases between the two ends. The CDR3 has 17 residues. In DNA, the CDR3 is TGTGCCAGCAGTCCCCGGGACCGAGGGGATGACACAGATACGCAGTATTTT. Translated, it gives CASSPRDRGDDTDTQYF.

This clonotype appeared many times. The chain joins TRBV12-5 to TRBJ2-3; D tentatively reads TRBD1 or TRBD2 (5 bases each). Germline CDR1 reads LGHNT; CDR2 reads FRNRAP. This CDR3 spans 12 amino acids. The DNA of the CDR3 is TGTAGGGGACGGGCCCCACCAGATACGCAGTATTTT. This encodes CRGRAPPDTQYF.

The gene calls are TRBV24-1 and TRBJ1-1; D is unresolved. Germline V gene data show CDR1 as KGHDR and CDR2 as SFDVKD. The CDR3 is 15 amino acids. Between the trimmed V and J ends, which lost 0 bases and 1 base, there was a span of 8 bases. CDR3 residues: CATSDLTGWNTEAFF. The CDR3 DNA reads as TGTGCCACCAGTGATTTGACGGGATGGAACACTGAAGCTTTCTTT.

This rearrangement joins TRBV29-1 to TRBJ2-7, with 10 positions matching TRBD2. Germline CDR1 is SQVTM and CDR2 is ANQGSEA. This CDR3 is 15 amino acids long. V shed 1 base, J shed 0 bases, and the junction held 3 bases outside the gene matches. The CDR3 coding sequence is TGCAGCGTTGAAGGGACTAGCGGTAGCTCCTACGAGCAGTACTTC. This sequence encodes CSVEGTSGSSYEQYF.